This TCR beta chain was retrieved from a study of OX40 agonist ivuxolimab in advanced cancers. Only in-frame clones appear in the TCRdb table, and some are missing; sequencing was by immunoSEQ multiplex PCR. This table holds 100,000 or so clones, approximately 86% found once. The CDR3 is made up of 16 amino acids. The germline gives CDR1 SEHNR, CDR2 FQNEAQ (reference sequence). Between the trimmed V and J ends, which lost 5 bases and 4 bases, there was a span of 20 bases. This clone was detected a few times. The sequencing here drew on CD4+ or CD8+ T cells sorted from blood, taken in a trial of the OX40 agonist ivuxolimab. This receptor was identified in an adult with an advanced solid tumor such as melanoma, head and neck, liver or kidney cancer. The chain couples TRBV7-9 to TRBJ1-2; perhaps TRBD1 as D (6 bases). CDR3: CASSHGTTSRTYGYTF. The CDR3 DNA follows: TGTGCCAGCAGCCACGGGACAACCTCCCGCACCTATGGCTACACCTTC.